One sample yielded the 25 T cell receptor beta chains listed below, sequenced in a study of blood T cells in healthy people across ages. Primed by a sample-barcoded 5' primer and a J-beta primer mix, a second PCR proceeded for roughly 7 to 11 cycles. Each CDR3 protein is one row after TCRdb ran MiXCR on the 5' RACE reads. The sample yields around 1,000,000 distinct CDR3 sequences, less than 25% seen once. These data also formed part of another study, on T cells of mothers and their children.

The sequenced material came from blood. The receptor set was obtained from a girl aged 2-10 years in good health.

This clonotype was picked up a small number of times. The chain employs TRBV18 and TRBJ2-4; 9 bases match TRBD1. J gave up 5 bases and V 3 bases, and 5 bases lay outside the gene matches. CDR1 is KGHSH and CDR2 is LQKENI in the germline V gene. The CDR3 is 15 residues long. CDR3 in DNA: TGTGCCAGCTCACCGGGACAGGGTTCGGAAAACATTCAGTACTTC. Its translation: CASSPGQGSENIQYF. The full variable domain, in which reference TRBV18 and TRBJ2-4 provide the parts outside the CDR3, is NAGVMQNPRHLVRRRGQEARLRCSPMKGHSHVYWYRQLPEEGLKFMVYLQKENIIDESGMPKERFSAEFPKEGPSILRIQQVVRGDSAAYFCASSPGQGSENIQYFGAGTRLSVL.

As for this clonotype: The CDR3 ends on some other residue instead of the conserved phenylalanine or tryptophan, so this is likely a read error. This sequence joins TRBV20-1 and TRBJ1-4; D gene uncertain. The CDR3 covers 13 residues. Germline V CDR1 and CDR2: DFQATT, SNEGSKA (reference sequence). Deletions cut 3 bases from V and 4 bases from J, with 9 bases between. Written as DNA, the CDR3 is TGCAGTGCTAGTAGGCAGGATAATGAAAAACTGTTTATT. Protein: CSASRQDNEKLFI.

CDR3 sequence reads: CATSIGPGSPLHF. In DNA form, the CDR3 reads TGTGCCACCTCAATCGGCCCTGGTTCACCCCTCCACTTT. The gene calls are TRBV19 and TRBJ1-6; D remains unclear. The CDR3 covers 13 residues. Trimming shortened V by 10 bases and J by 9 bases, and 16 bases separated the two germline ends. CDR1 LNHDA and CDR2 SQIVND come from the germline V gene (reference sequence).

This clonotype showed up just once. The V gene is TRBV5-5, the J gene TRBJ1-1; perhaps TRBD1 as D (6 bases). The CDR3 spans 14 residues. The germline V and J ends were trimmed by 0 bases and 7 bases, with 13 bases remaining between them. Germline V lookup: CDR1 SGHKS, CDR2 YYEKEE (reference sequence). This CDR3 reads CASSLVHGGSEAFF. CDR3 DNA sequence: TGTGCCAGCAGCTTGGTTCATGGGGGCAGTGAAGCTTTCTTT.

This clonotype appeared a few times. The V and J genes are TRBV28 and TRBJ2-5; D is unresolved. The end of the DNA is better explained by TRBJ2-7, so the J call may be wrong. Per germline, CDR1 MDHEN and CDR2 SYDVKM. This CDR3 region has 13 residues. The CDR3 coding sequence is TGTGCCAGCAGCCCTCTTCTGTCCTACGAGCAGTACTTC. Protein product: CASSPLLSYEQYF.

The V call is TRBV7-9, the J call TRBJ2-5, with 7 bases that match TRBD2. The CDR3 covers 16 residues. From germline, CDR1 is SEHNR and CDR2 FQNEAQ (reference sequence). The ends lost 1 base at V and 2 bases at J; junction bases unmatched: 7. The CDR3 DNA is TGTGCCAGCAGCTTAGTGTGGAATAGCGGGCAAGAGACCCAGTACTTC. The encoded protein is CASSLVWNSGQETQYF.

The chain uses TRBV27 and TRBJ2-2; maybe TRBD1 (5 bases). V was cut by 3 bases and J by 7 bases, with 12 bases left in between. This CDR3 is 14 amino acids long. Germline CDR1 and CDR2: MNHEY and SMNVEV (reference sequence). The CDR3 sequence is CASSFRARDGELFF. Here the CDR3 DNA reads TGTGCCAGCAGTTTCCGTGCCAGGGACGGGGAGCTGTTTTTT.

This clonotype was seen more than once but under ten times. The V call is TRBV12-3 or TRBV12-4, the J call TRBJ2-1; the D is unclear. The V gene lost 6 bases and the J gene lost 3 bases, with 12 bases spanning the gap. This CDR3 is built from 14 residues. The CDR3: CASSPMAVYNEQFF. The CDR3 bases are TGTGCCAGCAGCCCCATGGCGGTCTACAATGAGCAGTTCTTC.

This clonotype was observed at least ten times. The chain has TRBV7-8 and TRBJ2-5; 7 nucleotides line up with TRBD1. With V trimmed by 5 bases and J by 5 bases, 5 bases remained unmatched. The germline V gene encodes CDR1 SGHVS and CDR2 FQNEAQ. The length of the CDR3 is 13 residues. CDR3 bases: TGTGCCAGCAGCAGAGACAGGGTGGAGACCCAGTACTTC. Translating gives CASSRDRVETQYF.

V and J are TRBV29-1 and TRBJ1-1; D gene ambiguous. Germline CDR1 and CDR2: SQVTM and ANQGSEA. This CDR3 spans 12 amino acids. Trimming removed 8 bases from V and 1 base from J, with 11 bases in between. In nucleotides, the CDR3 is TGCAGCCCCGAAGAGGGGAACACTGAAGCTTTCTTT. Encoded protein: CSPEEGNTEAFF.

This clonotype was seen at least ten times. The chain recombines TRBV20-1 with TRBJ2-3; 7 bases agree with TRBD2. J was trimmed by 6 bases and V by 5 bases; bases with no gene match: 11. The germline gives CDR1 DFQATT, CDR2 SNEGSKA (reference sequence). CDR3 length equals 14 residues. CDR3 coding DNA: TGCAGTGCTTTCGCAGTGGGGGGAGGGGATACGCAGTATTTT. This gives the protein CSAFAVGGGDTQYF.

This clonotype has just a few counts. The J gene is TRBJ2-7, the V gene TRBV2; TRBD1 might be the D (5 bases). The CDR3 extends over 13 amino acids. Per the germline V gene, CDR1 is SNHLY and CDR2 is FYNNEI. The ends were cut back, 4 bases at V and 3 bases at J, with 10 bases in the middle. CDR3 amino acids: CASSGQSYYEQYF. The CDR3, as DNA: TGTGCCAGCAGTGGACAGAGCTACTACGAGCAGTACTTC. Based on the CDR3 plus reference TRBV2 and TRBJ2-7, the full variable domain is EPEVTQTPSHQVTQMGQEVILRCVPISNHLYFYWYRQILGQKVEFLVSFYNNEISEKSEIFDDQFSVERPDGSNFTLKIRSTKLEDSAMYFCASSGQSYYEQYFGPGTRLTVT.

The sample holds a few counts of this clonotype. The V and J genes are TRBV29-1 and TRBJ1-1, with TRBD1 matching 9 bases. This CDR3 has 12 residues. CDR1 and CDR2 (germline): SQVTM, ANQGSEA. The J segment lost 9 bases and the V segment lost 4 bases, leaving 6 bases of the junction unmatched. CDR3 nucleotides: TGCAGCGTTGTTTTACAGGGGGCGAAAGCTTTCTTT. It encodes CSVVLQGAKAFF.

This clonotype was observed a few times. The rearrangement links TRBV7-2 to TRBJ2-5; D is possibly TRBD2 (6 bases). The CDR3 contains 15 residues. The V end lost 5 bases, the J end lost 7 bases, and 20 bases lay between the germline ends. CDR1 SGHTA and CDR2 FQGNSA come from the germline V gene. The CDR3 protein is CASSSLQGKEGTQYF. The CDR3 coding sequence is TGTGCCAGCAGCAGCCTGCAGGGAAAGGAGGGGACCCAGTACTTC.

CDR3 sequence reads: CASGLQGFQYF. The CDR3 bases are TGTGCTAGTGGATTACAGGGGTTTCAGTACTTC. The V and J genes are TRBV12-5 and TRBJ2-4, with TRBD1 identical over 7 bases. Per germline, CDR1 LGHNT and CDR2 FRNRAP. Trimming took 6 bases from V and 11 from J; bases not matched to a gene: 4. The CDR3 runs 11 residues. Variable domain in full (rest from reference TRBV12-5 and TRBJ2-4): DARVTQTPRHKVTEMGQEVTMRCQPILGHNTVFWYRQTMMQGLELLAYFRNRAPLDDSGMPKDRFSAEMPDATLATLKIQPSEPRDSAVYFCASGLQGFQYFGAGTRLSVL.

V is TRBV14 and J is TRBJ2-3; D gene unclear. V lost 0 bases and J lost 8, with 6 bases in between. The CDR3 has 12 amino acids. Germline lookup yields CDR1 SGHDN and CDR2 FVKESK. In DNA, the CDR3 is TGTGCCAGCAGCCAAGATTCCGTTACGCAGTATTTT. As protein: CASSQDSVTQYF.

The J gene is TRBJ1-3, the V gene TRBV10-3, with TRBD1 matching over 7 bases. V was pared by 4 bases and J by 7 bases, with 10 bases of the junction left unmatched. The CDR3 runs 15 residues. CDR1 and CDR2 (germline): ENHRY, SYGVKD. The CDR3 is CAISATDRDMNTIYF. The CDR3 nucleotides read TGTGCCATCAGTGCCACCGACAGGGACATGAACACCATATATTTT.

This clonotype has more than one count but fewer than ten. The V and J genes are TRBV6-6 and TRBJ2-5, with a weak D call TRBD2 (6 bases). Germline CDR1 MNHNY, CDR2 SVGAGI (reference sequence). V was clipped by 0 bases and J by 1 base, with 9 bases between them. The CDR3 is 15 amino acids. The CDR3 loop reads CASSYSMGGQETQYF. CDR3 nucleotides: TGTGCCAGCAGTTACTCGATGGGGGGCCAAGAGACCCAGTACTTC.

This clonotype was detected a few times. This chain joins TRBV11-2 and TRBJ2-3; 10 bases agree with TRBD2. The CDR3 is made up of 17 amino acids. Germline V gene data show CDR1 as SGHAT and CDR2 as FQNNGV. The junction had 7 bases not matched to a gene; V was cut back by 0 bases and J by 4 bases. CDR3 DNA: TGTGCCAGCAGCTTAGAGAGTGGGACTAGCGTATCAGATACGCAGTATTTT. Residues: CASSLESGTSVSDTQYF.

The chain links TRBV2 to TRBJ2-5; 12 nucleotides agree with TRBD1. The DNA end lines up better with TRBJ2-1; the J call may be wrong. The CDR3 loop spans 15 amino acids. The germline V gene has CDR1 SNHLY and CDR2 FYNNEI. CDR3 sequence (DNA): TGTGCCAGCAGGTCCGGGACAGGGGGCTCGTATGAGCAGTTCTTC. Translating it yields CASRSGTGGSYEQFF.

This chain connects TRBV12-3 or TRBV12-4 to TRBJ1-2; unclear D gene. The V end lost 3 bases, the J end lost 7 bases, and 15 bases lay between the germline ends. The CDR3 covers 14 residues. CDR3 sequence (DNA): TGTGCCAGCAGTTTTACCTTGGCAGAGCGTGGCTACACCTTC. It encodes CASSFTLAERGYTF.

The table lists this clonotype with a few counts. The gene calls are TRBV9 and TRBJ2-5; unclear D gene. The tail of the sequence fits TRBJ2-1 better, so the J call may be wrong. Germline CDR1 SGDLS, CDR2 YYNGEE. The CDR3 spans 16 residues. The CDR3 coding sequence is TGTGCCAGCAGCGTAGGGGGTACGGCGGTCAACAATGAGCAGTTCTTC. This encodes CASSVGGTAVNNEQFF.

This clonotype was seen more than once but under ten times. Written as DNA, the CDR3 is TGTGCCAGCAGTTCCGAACCGCCGGGGTCCCCGAACAATGAGCAGTTCTTC. This gives the protein CASSSEPPGSPNNEQFF. The chain uses TRBV28 and TRBJ2-1, with D perhaps matching TRBD2 (5 bases). The germline V gene has CDR1 MDHEN and CDR2 SYDVKM. Trimming took off 4 bases at V and 5 bases at J, with 21 bases between the two ends. This CDR3 contains 17 residues.

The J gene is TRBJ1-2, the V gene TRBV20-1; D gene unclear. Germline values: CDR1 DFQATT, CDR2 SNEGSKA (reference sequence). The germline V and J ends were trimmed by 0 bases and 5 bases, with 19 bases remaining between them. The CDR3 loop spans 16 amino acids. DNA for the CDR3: TGCAGTGCTAGAGACCCGGTTGGTTCAGCCCGGTATGGCTACACCTTC. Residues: CSARDPVGSARYGYTF.

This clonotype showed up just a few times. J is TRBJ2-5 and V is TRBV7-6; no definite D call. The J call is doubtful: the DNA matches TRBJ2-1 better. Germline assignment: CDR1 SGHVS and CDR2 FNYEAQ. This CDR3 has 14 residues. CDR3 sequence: CASSLGPTRNEQFF. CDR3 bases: TGTGCCAGCAGCTTAGGCCCGACACGGAATGAGCAGTTCTTC.